This entry lists 6 T cell receptor beta chains sequenced from one sample in a study of blood T cell repertoires in COVID-19. Profiling relied on immunoSEQ multiplex PCR, and the TCRdb table lists in-frame clones only, not all of them. The repertoire holds 250,000 to 350,000 clones, with roughly nine tenths as singletons. Input material: peripheral blood. The receptors were sampled from a man between 18 and 29 years old who had recovered from COVID-19.

This sequence joins TRBV9 and TRBJ2-1; TRBD1 matches at 10 bases. The germline CDR1 and CDR2 sequences are SGDLS and YYNGEE. The CDR3 has 15 residues. J gave up 5 bases and V 1 base, and 3 bases lay outside the gene matches. CDR3: CASSVLGTGDNEQFF. CDR3 nucleotides: TGTGCCAGCAGCGTACTTGGGACAGGGGACAATGAGCAGTTCTTC.

This chain joins TRBV11-2 and TRBJ2-7; 8 bases line up with TRBD1. CDR1 is SGHAT, CDR2 FQNNGV, per germline. V shed 1 base and J 1 base; nucleotides not matched to a gene: 3. This CDR3 is built from 15 residues. CDR3 DNA sequence: TGTGCCAGCAGCTTAGGGACAGGGATGTCCTACGAGCAGTACTTC. Translating it yields CASSLGTGMSYEQYF.

V is TRBV29-1 and J is TRBJ1-2; TRBD1 might be the D (6 bases). This CDR3 comprises 12 residues. V was shortened by 7 bases and J by 4 bases, with 13 bases between the two germline ends. Germline V gene data show CDR1 as SQVTM and CDR2 as ANQGSEA. CDR3 bases: TGCAGCGCCCGGACAGATCTCTATGGCTACACCTTC. Protein product: CSARTDLYGYTF.

The chain joins TRBV9 to TRBJ2-7; 13 nucleotides agree with TRBD2. J gave up 5 bases and V 3 bases, and 5 bases lay outside the gene matches. CDR1 and CDR2 from the germline V gene are SGDLS and YYNGEE. The length of the CDR3 is 15 residues. The CDR3 DNA follows: TGTGCCAGCAGCGAGGGACTAGCGGGAAGGAACGAGCAGTACTTC. It yields the protein CASSEGLAGRNEQYF.

This clone has only one observation. This chain joins TRBV19 and TRBJ1-1, with 7 bases identical to TRBD1. The trim removed 2 bases at V and 11 bases at J, leaving 11 bases unmatched. The germline CDR1 and CDR2 sequences are LNHDA and SQIVND (reference sequence). The CDR3 is made up of 14 amino acids. CDR3 loop: CASSITGQALKAFF. The CDR3 DNA reads as TGTGCCAGTAGTATAACCGGACAGGCTCTGAAGGCTTTCTTT. Full variable domain (rest looked up from reference TRBV19 and TRBJ1-1): DGGITQSPKYLFRKEGQNVTLSCEQNLNHDAMYWYRQDPGQGLRLIYYSQIVNDFQKGDIAEGYSVSREKKESFPLTVTSAQKNPTAFYLCASSITGQALKAFFGQGTRLTVV.

The V gene is TRBV3-1 (or the pseudogene TRBV3-2), the J gene TRBJ1-3; D uncertain. Trimming left V 0 bases short and J 4 bases short, with 4 bases between. The germline V gene encodes CDR1 LGHDT and CDR2 YNNKEL (reference sequence). CDR3 length equals 13 residues. CDR3 in DNA: TGTGCCAGCAGCCAAGAGGGCGGAAACACCATATATTTT. This encodes CASSQEGGNTIYF.